The 27 T cell receptor beta chains presented below share a single source sample, sequenced in a study of Ad26.COV2.S vaccination and SARS-CoV-2 variants. Sequenced by immunoSEQ multiplex PCR; TCRdb stores in-frame clones only, minus some. Of hundreds of thousands of clones listed, over 75% were seen once; the top ten hold around 3.6%. Described treatment: around 19 received Ad26.COV2.S at low or high dose, single or two shots; a few received placebo; per-sample allocation not given. Material that was analyzed had been drawn on day 63 after the first vaccine or placebo injection. Sequencing used peripheral blood, obtained in a trial of Ad26.COV2.S vaccine versus placebo. Receptors were obtained from a person between 18 and 59 years old who received the Ad26.COV2.S COVID-19 vaccine or a placebo.

The genes are TRBV7-2 and TRBJ1-5, with unresolved D. The germline V gene encodes CDR1 SGHTA and CDR2 FQGNSA. The CDR3 sequence is 12 residues long. V lost 0 bases and J lost 5, with 2 bases in between. CDR3 coding DNA: TGTGCCAGCAGCTTAGCTGATCAGCCCCAGCATTTT. Translated: CASSLADQPQHF.

This rearrangement joins TRBV12-3 or TRBV12-4 to TRBJ2-7; D gene ambiguous. This CDR3 comprises 12 residues. V was clipped by 5 bases and J by 4 bases, with 9 bases between them. CDR3 sequence: CASSGRVYEQYF. The CDR3 bases are TGTGCCAGCAGTGGCAGAGTTTACGAGCAGTACTTC.

The rearrangement links TRBV7-6 to TRBJ2-2, with a weak D call TRBD1 (6 bases). Per the germline V gene, CDR1 is SGHVS and CDR2 is FNYEAQ. The CDR3 totals 19 residues. The V end lost 1 base, the J end lost 4 bases, and 22 bases lay between the germline ends. This CDR3 is CASSLGSGWDTRFTGELFF. In nucleotides, the CDR3 is TGTGCCAGCAGCTTAGGATCGGGGTGGGACACCCGTTTCACCGGGGAGCTGTTTTTT.

The rearrangement uses TRBV5-1 and TRBJ1-1, with a weak D call TRBD1 (5 bases). Germline-derived CDR1 and CDR2 are SGHRS and YFSETQ. V was cut by 0 bases and J by 3 bases, with 12 bases left in between. CDR3 length: 15 residues. CDR3 nucleotide sequence: TGCGCCAGCAGCTTGGAAACGGGGCTTGACACTGAAGCTTTCTTT. The encoded protein is CASSLETGLDTEAFF.

V is TRBV4-2 and J is TRBJ1-2; a weak D match, TRBD1 (5 bases). The CDR3 sequence is 13 residues long. The V and J ends lost 0 bases and 6 bases respectively, with 8 bases between them. In germline, CDR1 is LGHNA, CDR2 YNFKEQ. The CDR3 region is CASSQEDTHGYTF. Here the CDR3 DNA reads TGTGCCAGCAGCCAAGAGGACACTCATGGCTACACCTTC.

V and J are TRBV30 and TRBJ2-2; possibly TRBD1 or TRBD2 for D (5 bases each). CDR1 and CDR2 from the germline V gene are GTSNPN and SVGIG (reference sequence). This CDR3 has 13 amino acids. Trimming pared 2 bases from V and 7 bases from J, leaving 11 bases between. This chain's CDR3 is CAWSRQSGGELFF. CDR3 DNA: TGTGCCTGGAGTAGACAGAGCGGCGGGGAGCTGTTTTTT.

CDR3 region: CSALKNIQYF. The CDR3 DNA reads TGCAGCGCTCTAAAAAACATTCAGTACTTC. This chain joins TRBV29-1 and TRBJ2-4; no definite D call. CDR1 and CDR2 (germline): SQVTM, ANQGSEA. Trimming took off 7 bases at V and 4 bases at J, with 5 bases between the two ends. The CDR3 has 10 amino acids.

The chain carries TRBV3-1 (or the pseudogene TRBV3-2) and TRBJ1-5; TRBD1 might be the D (6 bases). Germline loops: CDR1 LGHDT, CDR2 YNNKEL (reference sequence). V gave up 0 bases and J gave up 2 bases, with 14 bases separating them. The CDR3 has 17 amino acids. The CDR3 nucleotides read TGTGCCAGCAGCCAAGATGCAGGGGCTCGGGGCAATCAGCCCCAGCATTTT. Residues: CASSQDAGARGNQPQHF.

The J gene is TRBJ1-1, the V gene TRBV30, with D uncertain. Trimming removed 3 bases at V and 1 base at J, with 12 bases between. The CDR3 runs 14 residues. Per the germline V gene, CDR1 is GTSNPN and CDR2 is SVGIG (reference sequence). The CDR3: CAWSLAGSNTEAFF. CDR3 coding DNA: TGTGCCTGGAGCTTAGCAGGATCGAACACTGAAGCTTTCTTT.

This chain connects TRBV27 to TRBJ2-1; TRBD1 aligns across 9 bases. With V trimmed by 6 bases and J by 2 bases, 5 bases remained unmatched. The CDR3 runs to 15 residues. The V gene's germline CDR1 is MNHEY and CDR2 SMNVEV (reference sequence). CDR3 region: CASRGDREAYNEQFF. The CDR3 DNA is TGTGCCAGCAGAGGGGACAGGGAGGCCTACAATGAGCAGTTCTTC.

The V call is TRBV5-1, the J call TRBJ2-7, with TRBD1 matching 8 bases. The germline gives CDR1 SGHRS, CDR2 YFSETQ. The CDR3 runs to 17 residues. V gave up 4 bases and J gave up 2 bases; unmatched junction bases: 14. The CDR3 sequence: CASSRGADRAGTYEQYF. The CDR3 DNA follows: TGCGCCAGCAGCAGGGGGGCGGACAGGGCAGGAACCTACGAGCAGTACTTC.

The chain recombines TRBV30 with TRBJ1-1; D call uncertain. CDR3 size: 13 residues. Trimming shortened V by 3 bases and J by 1 base, and 9 bases separated the two germline ends. Germline CDR1 reads GTSNPN; CDR2 reads SVGIG (reference sequence). The CDR3 region is CAWRRLENTEAFF. In nucleotides, the CDR3 is TGTGCCTGGAGACGGTTAGAGAACACTGAAGCTTTCTTT.

The genes are TRBV30 and TRBJ1-1; D perhaps matches TRBD1 (5 bases). The germline V gene has CDR1 GTSNPN and CDR2 SVGIG (reference sequence). The CDR3 runs to 12 residues. V lost 5 bases and J 12 bases, leaving 19 bases between the germline ends. The CDR3, as DNA: TGTGCCTGGGGCGGGGGAGGAACGCTCTCTTTCTTT. Protein product: CAWGGGGTLSFF.

This chain links TRBV7-9 with TRBJ1-6; D is possibly TRBD1 (6 bases). Germline V gene sequence: CDR1 SEHNR, CDR2 FQNEAQ (reference sequence). V was cut by 6 bases and J by 10 bases, with 10 bases left in between. CDR3 size: 12 residues. CDR3 nucleotide sequence: TGTGCCAGCAGGGCAGGGGACTCACCCCTCCACTTT. Translation: CASRAGDSPLHF.

The J gene is TRBJ2-5, the V gene TRBV5-6; the match to TRBD2 covers 8 bases. Germline V lookup: CDR1 SGHDT, CDR2 YYEEEE. V shed 3 bases, J shed 5 bases, and the junction held 9 bases outside the gene matches. The CDR3 has 15 residues. CDR3 coding DNA: TGTGCCAGCAGCTCCCCTAGCGGGCCGGGGGAGACCCAGTACTTC. Encoded protein: CASSSPSGPGETQYF.

The chain is built from TRBV27 and TRBJ2-2; D is perhaps TRBD1 (5 bases). The V gene's germline CDR1 is MNHEY and CDR2 SMNVEV (reference sequence). The CDR3 spans 15 residues. Trimming cost V 3 bases and J 2 bases, with 10 bases left between them. This CDR3 reads CASSFRRTNTGELFF. The CDR3 DNA is TGTGCCAGCAGTTTCCGTCGGACAAACACCGGGGAGCTGTTTTTT.

The chain employs TRBV6-5 and TRBJ1-2; D remains unclear. V shed 2 bases and J shed 6 bases, with 13 bases lying between them. CDR1 is MNHEY and CDR2 is SVGAGI in the germline V gene. The CDR3 consists of 14 residues. The CDR3 DNA reads as TGTGCCAGCAGTTACGAGGGATTAAGTGATGGCTACACCTTC. This gives the protein CASSYEGLSDGYTF.

V gene TRBV5-5 combines with J gene TRBJ2-1, with D unresolved. The CDR3 covers 12 residues. V gave up 2 bases and J gave up 8 bases, with 8 bases separating them. Germline CDR1 SGHKS, CDR2 YYEKEE (reference sequence). The CDR3 region is CASSLGTDEQFF. DNA of the CDR3: TGTGCCAGCAGCTTAGGTACGGATGAGCAGTTCTTC.

The chain combines TRBV7-3 with TRBJ1-1; 8 positions agree with TRBD1. Per germline, CDR1 SGHTA and CDR2 FQGTGA. This CDR3 is 14 amino acids long. With V trimmed by 4 bases and J by 6 bases, 7 bases remained unmatched. This CDR3 is CASSSGQAGAEAFF. CDR3 in DNA: TGTGCCAGCAGCTCGGGACAGGCGGGCGCTGAAGCTTTCTTT.

The rearrangement uses TRBV5-1 and TRBJ2-7, with 8 bases fitting TRBD1. J gave up 2 bases and V 0 bases, and 7 bases lay outside the gene matches. This CDR3 has 16 residues. Looked up from germline, CDR1 is SGHRS and CDR2 is YFSETQ. The CDR3 DNA is TGCGCCAGCAGCTTGGGTAGGGACAGGCATACCTACGAGCAGTACTTC. Translated, it gives CASSLGRDRHTYEQYF. Together with reference TRBV5-1 and TRBJ2-7, the CDR3 gives the full variable domain: KAGVTQTPRYLIKTRGQQVTLSCSPISGHRSVSWYQQTPGQGLQFLFEYFSETQRNKGNFPGRFSGRQFSNSRSEMNVSTLELGDSALYLCASSLGRDRHTYEQYFGPGTRLTVT.

The chain has TRBV4-3 and TRBJ2-2, with D uncertain. Trimming shortened V by 1 base and J by 2 bases, and 8 bases separated the two germline ends. Germline assignment: CDR1 LGHNA and CDR2 YSLEER. The CDR3 contains 15 residues. The DNA of the CDR3 is TGCGCCAGCAGCCAAGGGGCAGGCAACACCGGGGAGCTGTTTTTT. Its protein is CASSQGAGNTGELFF.

The chain recombines TRBV9 with TRBJ1-4; D ambiguous. Germline V gene sequence: CDR1 SGDLS, CDR2 YYNGEE. The V and J ends lost 4 bases and 3 bases respectively, with 10 bases between them. The CDR3 extends over 14 amino acids. In DNA form, the CDR3 reads TGTGCCAGCAGCCTAGGGTGGGCTAATGAAAAACTGTTTTTT. Translated: CASSLGWANEKLFF.

V and J are TRBV6-5 and TRBJ1-4, with 9 bases matching TRBD1. Trimming at V came to 4 bases and at J to 5 bases, leaving 5 bases not matched to a gene. Germline V gives CDR1 MNHEY, CDR2 SVGAGI. The CDR3 loop spans 15 amino acids. The CDR3 DNA follows: TGTGCCAGCAGTTCCGAGGGACAGGGAAATGAAAAACTGTTTTTT. Residues: CASSSEGQGNEKLFF.

V gene TRBV29-1 combines with J gene TRBJ2-3, with 8 bases identical to TRBD2. Losses at the gene ends were 5 bases for V and 7 bases for J; bases not matched to a gene: 11. The CDR3 consists of 14 residues. Germline-derived CDR1 and CDR2 are SQVTM and ANQGSEA. The CDR3 is CSVYGGGFINTQYF. The CDR3 DNA follows: TGCAGCGTTTACGGGGGGGGGTTTATTAATACGCAGTATTTT.

V and J are TRBV6-6 and TRBJ1-5; D call uncertain. Germline V gives CDR1 MNHNY, CDR2 SVGAGI (reference sequence). The CDR3 sequence is 13 residues long. Trimming pared 0 bases from V and 4 bases from J, leaving 4 bases between. The CDR3 protein is CASSYSQNQPQHF. The CDR3 nucleotides read TGTGCCAGCAGTTACTCCCAGAATCAGCCCCAGCATTTT.

In this sample, this clone turned up a few times. The CDR3 DNA sequence: TGTGCCAGCAGTGAAGGGGGAGCCCTCACCGGGGAGCTGTTTTTT. Protein product: CASSEGGALTGELFF. The rearrangement joins TRBV6-1 to TRBJ2-2; possible D gene TRBD2, 5 bases. The CDR3 runs 15 residues. Trimming removed 1 base from V and 4 bases from J, with 10 bases in between. Germline V CDR1 and CDR2: MNHNS, SASEGT.

CDR3 residues: CAIEGMNTEAFF. The CDR3 bases are TGTGCCATAGAGGGTATGAACACTGAAGCTTTCTTT. The genes are TRBV2 and TRBJ1-1; no firm D call. The ends were cut back, 10 bases at V and 0 bases at J, with 9 bases in the middle. The CDR3 covers 12 residues. CDR1 is SNHLY and CDR2 is FYNNEI in the germline V gene.